These 16 T cell receptor beta chains share one sample of origin, sequenced in a study of shared clonotypes between healthy human individuals. Naive CD8 cells were CD45RO-negative, positively selected for CCR7, excluding terminally differentiated effector memory CD45RA+ cells. Measured with immunoSEQ multiplex PCR; TCRdb has only the in-frame clones, and not every one. The sample yields about 2.1 million clones, roughly 91% seen once. Specimen: naive CD8+ T cells from PBMCs. Source of these receptors: a man younger than 35 in good health. Some clones in this sample may be carry-over from other donors' samples.

J is TRBJ2-1 and V is TRBV27; D unclear. The CDR3 contains 13 residues. V was cut by 5 bases and J by 15 bases, with 20 bases left in between. The germline V gene has CDR1 MNHEY and CDR2 SMNVEV (reference sequence). The CDR3 protein is CASSPYYSWPRFF. The DNA of the CDR3 is TGTGCCAGCAGTCCGTACTACAGCTGGCCCCGGTTCTTC.

The J gene is TRBJ1-5, the V gene TRBV28; D remains ambiguous. Germline assignment: CDR1 MDHEN and CDR2 SYDVKM. With 4 bases removed from V and 0 bases from J, the gap between germline ends came to 4 bases. The CDR3 sequence is 13 residues long. The chain's CDR3 is CASSWTSNQPQHF. CDR3 nucleotide sequence: TGTGCCAGCAGTTGGACTAGCAATCAGCCCCAGCATTTT.

This clone was picked up one time. The same CDR3 is also encoded by other DNA sequences in this sample. V and J are TRBV28 and TRBJ2-7; D is undetermined. Trimming shortened V by 8 bases and J by 4 bases, and 6 bases separated the two germline ends. Germline values: CDR1 MDHEN, CDR2 SYDVKM. CDR3 length: 10 residues. The CDR3 nucleotides are TGTGCCAGCGCGCGGTACGAGCAGTACTTC. Its protein is CASARYEQYF.

A note on this clone: Compared with germline, one end of the junction differs, possibly owing to a read error. The chain combines TRBV28 with TRBJ1-1, with D unclear. This CDR3 region has 14 residues. Germline V gene sequence: CDR1 MDHEN, CDR2 SYDVKM. The CDR3 nucleotides read TGTGCCGGCAGTTTGAGGGTCATGAACACTGAAGCTTTCTTT. Residues: CAGSLRVMNTEAFF.

The chain uses TRBV9 and TRBJ2-2; 7 bases agree with TRBD2. Per the germline V gene, CDR1 is SGDLS and CDR2 is YYNGEE. There are 16 residues in the CDR3. V lost 4 bases, J lost 0 bases, and 6 bases stayed unmatched. The CDR3 bases are TGTGCCAGCAGCCCCGGGGAGGGTTCGAACACCGGGGAGCTGTTTTTT. Its protein is CASSPGEGSNTGELFF. Looking up the rest from reference TRBV9 and TRBJ2-2 gives the full variable domain: DSGVTQTPKHLITATGQRVTLRCSPRSGDLSVYWYQQSLDQGLQFLIQYYNGEERAKGNILERFSAQQFPDLHSELNLSSLELGDSALYFCASSPGEGSNTGELFFGEGSRLTVL.

CDR3 residues: CASSERGLAGQLYGYTF. The CDR3 nucleotides are TGTGCCAGCAGTGAGCGGGGTTTGGCGGGGCAACTATATGGCTACACCTTC. The V gene is TRBV27, the J gene TRBJ1-2; possible D gene TRBD1, 5 bases. V lost 5 bases to trimming and J lost 5 bases, with 24 bases between them. The CDR3 length is 17 residues. Germline loops: CDR1 MNHEY, CDR2 SMNVEV (reference sequence).

The V gene is TRBV7-6, the J gene TRBJ1-2; TRBD1 matches 7 bases. This CDR3 region has 15 residues. Germline values: CDR1 SGHVS, CDR2 FNYEAQ. Trimming removed 1 base from V and 5 bases from J; junction bases left unmatched: 7. In DNA, the CDR3 is TGTGCCAGCAGCTTAGGAACAGGGGCGCTTTATGGCTACACCTTC. The encoded protein is CASSLGTGALYGYTF.

The CDR3 loop is CASSILLANEQFF. CDR3 sequence (DNA): TGTGCCAGCAGCATACTACTAGCTAATGAGCAGTTCTTC. This chain uses TRBV7-8 with TRBJ2-1, with D possibly being TRBD2 (6 bases). This CDR3 spans 13 amino acids. V lost 5 bases to trimming and J lost 7 bases, with 12 bases between them. Per the germline V gene, CDR1 is SGHVS and CDR2 is FQNEAQ.

This clone was detected a few times. The rearrangement joins TRBV25-1 to TRBJ1-1; TRBD1 is a possible D gene (6 bases). CDR1 is MGHDK and CDR2 is SYGVNS in the germline V gene. This CDR3 spans 14 amino acids. Trimming shortened V by 3 bases and J by 8 bases, and 16 bases separated the two germline ends. CDR3 amino acids: CASSERYPTGEAFF. The CDR3 DNA follows: TGTGCCAGCAGTGAGCGATATCCAACAGGGGAAGCTTTCTTT.

The rearrangement joins TRBV5-8 to TRBJ2-1; 9 nucleotides line up with TRBD1. CDR1 and CDR2 from the germline V gene are SGHTS and YDEGEE. The CDR3 totals 15 residues. Losses at the gene ends were 5 bases for V and 0 bases for J; bases not matched to a gene: 3. CDR3: CASRDRGSSYNEQFF. The CDR3 DNA sequence: TGTGCCAGCAGGGACAGGGGAAGCTCCTACAATGAGCAGTTCTTC.

The chain links TRBV28 to TRBJ1-2; D remains ambiguous. The V gene's germline CDR1 is MDHEN and CDR2 SYDVKM. The CDR3 has 14 amino acids. V was trimmed by 8 bases and J by 3 bases, leaving 16 bases between them. The CDR3 sequence: CASVDPWTDYGYTF. In DNA form, the CDR3 reads TGTGCCAGCGTCGACCCCTGGACGGACTATGGCTACACCTTC.

The CDR3 reads CASSYSTGGPPGYTF. CDR3 coding DNA: TGTGCCAGCAGTTACTCAACAGGGGGCCCTCCAGGCTACACCTTC. The V call is TRBV6-5, the J call TRBJ1-2, with 9 positions matching TRBD1. After removal of 0 bases from V and 8 bases from J, the junction contained 7 bases not matched to a gene. The CDR3 is 15 residues long. Germline-derived CDR1 and CDR2 are MNHEY and SVGAGI.

A word on this clone: At one boundary the junction diverges from the germline segment, which might be a read error. The V gene is TRBV27, the J gene TRBJ2-7, with D uncertain. The CDR3 covers 14 residues. CDR1 is MNHEY, CDR2 SMNVEV, per germline (reference sequence). The CDR3 loop reads CASGFLRTSYEQYF. The CDR3, as DNA: TGTGCCAGCGGTTTCCTTCGGACCTCCTACGAGCAGTACTTC.

The chain links TRBV21-1 to TRBJ2-7; TRBD2, the table's D call, was not compared with the DNA. TRBV21-1 is shown as a pseudogene. The CDR3 is made up of 16 amino acids. This chain's CDR3 is CASSKVTSGNRGEQYF. Here the CDR3 DNA reads TGTGCCAGCAGCAAAGTTACTAGCGGCAATCGGGGGGAGCAGTACTTC.

This chain links TRBV28 with TRBJ1-1, with TRBD1 matching 8 bases. The CDR3 totals 17 residues. The ends lost 3 bases at V and 13 bases at J; junction bases unmatched: 22. Germline CDR1 MDHEN, CDR2 SYDVKM. This chain's CDR3 is CASSLGRGLRGTVYGFF. The DNA of the CDR3 is TGTGCCAGCAGTTTGGGCAGGGGGCTCCGGGGAACAGTGTACGGTTTCTTT.

This chain links TRBV7-7 with TRBJ2-7; unclear D gene. V lost 0 bases to trimming and J lost 1 base, with 4 bases between them. This CDR3 has 13 residues. Germline assignment: CDR1 SSHAT and CDR2 FNYEAQ (reference sequence). The DNA for the CDR3 is TGTGCCAGCAGCTTAGCGTGGTCCTACGAGCAGTACTTC. It specifies CASSLAWSYEQYF.